One sample yielded the 4 T cell receptor beta chains listed below, sequenced in a study of T cells after yellow fever vaccination. Via MiXCR, TCRdb re-called the 5' RACE reads, giving one row per CDR3 protein. The sample lists more than 95,000 distinct CDR3 sequences, roughly 15% occurring once. The material was CD8+ T cells sorted from PBMCs, obtained 5 days after the yellow fever booster vaccination. The receptors were sampled from a man in his late teens or twenties who received the YFV17D yellow fever vaccine.

V is TRBV7-3 and J is TRBJ2-6; a weak D match, TRBD1 (6 bases). Germline lookup yields CDR1 SGHTA and CDR2 FQGTGA. This CDR3 has 16 amino acids. Trimming left V 2 bases short and J 0 bases short, with 8 bases between. The CDR3 spells CASSLSRGSGANVLTF. CDR3 DNA sequence: TGTGCCAGCAGCTTATCCAGGGGCTCTGGGGCCAACGTCCTGACTTTC.

This clonotype appeared a few times. This chain's CDR3 is CASRGGGEGTEAFF. The CDR3 DNA reads TGTGCCAGCAGAGGAGGTGGGGAAGGCACTGAAGCTTTCTTT. The V gene is TRBV6-4, the J gene TRBJ1-1; D call uncertain. Germline CDR1 is MRHNA and CDR2 is SNTAGT. There are 14 residues in the CDR3. V was trimmed by 6 bases and J by 4 bases, leaving 15 bases between them.

The V call is TRBV12-3 or TRBV12-4, the J call TRBJ1-2; D gene ambiguous. This CDR3 is 12 amino acids long. V lost 1 base, J lost 8 bases, and 8 bases lay in between. The chain's CDR3 is CASSLGPRGYTF. The CDR3 coding sequence is TGTGCCAGCAGTTTAGGGCCAAGGGGCTACACCTTC.

The V gene is TRBV4-1, the J gene TRBJ2-1, with D perhaps TRBD2 (6 bases). Germline-derived CDR1 and CDR2 are MGHRA and YSYEKL. The CDR3 covers 16 residues. The V and J ends lost 5 bases and 0 bases respectively, with 14 bases between them. The CDR3 DNA follows: TGCGCCAGCAGCGAGGCTACGGGACTCTCCTACAATGAGCAGTTCTTC. It codes for CASSEATGLSYNEQFF.